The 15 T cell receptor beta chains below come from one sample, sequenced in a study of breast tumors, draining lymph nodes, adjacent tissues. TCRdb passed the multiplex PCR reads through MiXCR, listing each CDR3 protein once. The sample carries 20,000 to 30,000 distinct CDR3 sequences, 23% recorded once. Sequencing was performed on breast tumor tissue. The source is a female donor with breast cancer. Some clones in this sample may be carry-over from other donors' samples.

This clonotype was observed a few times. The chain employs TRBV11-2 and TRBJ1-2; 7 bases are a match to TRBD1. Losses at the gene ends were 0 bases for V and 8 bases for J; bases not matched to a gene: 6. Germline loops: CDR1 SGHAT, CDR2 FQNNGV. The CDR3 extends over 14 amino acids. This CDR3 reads CASSLETTGRGYTF. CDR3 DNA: TGTGCCAGCAGCTTAGAGACGACAGGGAGAGGCTACACCTTC.

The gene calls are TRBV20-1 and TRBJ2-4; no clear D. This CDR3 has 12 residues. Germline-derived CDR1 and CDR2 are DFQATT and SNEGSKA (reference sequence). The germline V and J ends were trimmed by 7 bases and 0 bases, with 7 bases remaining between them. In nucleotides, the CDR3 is TGCAGTGTTGACCTAGCCAAAAACATTCAGTACTTC. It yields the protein CSVDLAKNIQYF.

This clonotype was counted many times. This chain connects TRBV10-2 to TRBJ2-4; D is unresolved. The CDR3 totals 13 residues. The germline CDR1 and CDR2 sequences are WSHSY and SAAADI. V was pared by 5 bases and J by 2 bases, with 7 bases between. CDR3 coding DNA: TGCGCCAGCAGTACTACTTCCAAAAACATTCAGTACTTC. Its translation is CASSTTSKNIQYF.

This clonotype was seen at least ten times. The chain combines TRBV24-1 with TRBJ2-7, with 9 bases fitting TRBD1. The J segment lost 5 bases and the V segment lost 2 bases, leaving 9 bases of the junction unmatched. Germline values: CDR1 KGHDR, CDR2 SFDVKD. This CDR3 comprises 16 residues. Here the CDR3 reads CATSDSGQGRANEQYF. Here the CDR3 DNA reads TGTGCCACCAGTGATTCTGGACAGGGGAGGGCGAACGAGCAGTACTTC.

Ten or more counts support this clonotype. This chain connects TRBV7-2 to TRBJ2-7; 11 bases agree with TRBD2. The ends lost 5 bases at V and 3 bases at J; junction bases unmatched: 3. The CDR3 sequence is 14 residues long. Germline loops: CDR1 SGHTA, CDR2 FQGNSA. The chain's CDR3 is CASSDTSGSYEQYF. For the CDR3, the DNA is TGTGCCAGCAGCGATACTAGCGGGAGCTACGAGCAGTACTTC.

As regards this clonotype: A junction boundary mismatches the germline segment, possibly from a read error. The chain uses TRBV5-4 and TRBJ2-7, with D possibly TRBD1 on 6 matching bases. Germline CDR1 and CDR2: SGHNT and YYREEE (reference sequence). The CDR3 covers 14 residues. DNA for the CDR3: TGTGCCAGCAGCGACCTCGGACAGACCTGCGAGCGGTACTTC. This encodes CASSDLGQTCERYF. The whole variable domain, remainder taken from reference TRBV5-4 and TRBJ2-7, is ETGVTQSPTHLIKTRGQQVTLRCSSQSGHNTVSWYQQALGQGPQFIFQYYREEENGRGNFPPRFSGLQFPNYSSELNVNALELDDSALYLCASSDLGQTCERYFGPGTRLTVT.

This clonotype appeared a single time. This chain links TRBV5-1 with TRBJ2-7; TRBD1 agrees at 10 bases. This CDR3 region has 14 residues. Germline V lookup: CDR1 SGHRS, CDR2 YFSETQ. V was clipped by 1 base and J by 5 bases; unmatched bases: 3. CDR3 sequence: CASSLRGQGNEQYF. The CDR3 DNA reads TGCGCCAGCAGCTTGCGGGGACAGGGGAACGAGCAGTACTTC.

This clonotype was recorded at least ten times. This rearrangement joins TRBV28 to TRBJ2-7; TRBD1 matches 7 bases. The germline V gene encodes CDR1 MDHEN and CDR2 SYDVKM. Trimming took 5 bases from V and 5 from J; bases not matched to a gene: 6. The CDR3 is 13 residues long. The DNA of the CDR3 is TGTGCCAGCAGTGACGACAGGGTCAACGAGCAGTACTTC. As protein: CASSDDRVNEQYF.

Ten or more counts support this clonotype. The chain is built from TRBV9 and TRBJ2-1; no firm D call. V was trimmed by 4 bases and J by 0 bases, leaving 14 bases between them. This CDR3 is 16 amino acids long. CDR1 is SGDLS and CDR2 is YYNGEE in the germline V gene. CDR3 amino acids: CASSRRPRSSYNEQFF. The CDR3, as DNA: TGTGCCAGCAGCCGTAGACCAAGATCCTCCTACAATGAGCAGTTCTTC. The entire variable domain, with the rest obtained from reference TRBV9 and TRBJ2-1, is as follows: DSGVTQTPKHLITATGQRVTLRCSPRSGDLSVYWYQQSLDQGLQFLIQYYNGEERAKGNILERFSAQQFPDLHSELNLSSLELGDSALYFCASSRRPRSSYNEQFFGPGTRLTVL.

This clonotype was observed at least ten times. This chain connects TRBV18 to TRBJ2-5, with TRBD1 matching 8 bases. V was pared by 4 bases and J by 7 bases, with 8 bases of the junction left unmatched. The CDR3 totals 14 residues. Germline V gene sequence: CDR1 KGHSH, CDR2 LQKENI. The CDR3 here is CASSLGTGVATQYF. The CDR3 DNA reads TGTGCCAGCTCACTAGGGACAGGCGTAGCGACCCAGTACTTC.

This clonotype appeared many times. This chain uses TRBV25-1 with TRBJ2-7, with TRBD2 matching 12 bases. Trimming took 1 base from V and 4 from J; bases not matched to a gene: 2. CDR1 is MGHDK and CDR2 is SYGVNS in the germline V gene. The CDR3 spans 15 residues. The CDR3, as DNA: TGTGCCAGCAGTGAATCCGGGACTAGCGGGTACGAGCAGTACTTC. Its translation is CASSESGTSGYEQYF.

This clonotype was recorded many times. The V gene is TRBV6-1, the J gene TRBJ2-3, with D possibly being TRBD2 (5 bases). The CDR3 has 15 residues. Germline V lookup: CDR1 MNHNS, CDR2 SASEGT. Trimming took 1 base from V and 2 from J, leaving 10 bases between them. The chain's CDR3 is CASSEVASYTDTQYF. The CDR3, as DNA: TGTGCCAGCAGTGAAGTAGCTAGCTACACAGATACGCAGTATTTT.

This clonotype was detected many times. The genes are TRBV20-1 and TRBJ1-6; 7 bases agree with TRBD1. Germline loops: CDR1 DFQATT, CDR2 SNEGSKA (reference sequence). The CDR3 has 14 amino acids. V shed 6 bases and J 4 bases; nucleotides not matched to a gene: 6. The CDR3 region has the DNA TGCAGTGCCCAGGCGGGACAGTATAATTCACCCCTCCACTTT. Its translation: CSAQAGQYNSPLHF.

The CDR3 sequence is CSASSGRFDTQYF. In DNA, the CDR3 is TGCAGTGCCTCAAGCGGGAGGTTCGATACGCAGTATTTT. The chain recombines TRBV20-1 with TRBJ2-3; 9 bases are shared with TRBD2. The germline CDR1 and CDR2 sequences are DFQATT and SNEGSKA (reference sequence). With V trimmed by 6 bases and J by 6 bases, 7 bases remained unmatched. CDR3 length equals 13 residues.

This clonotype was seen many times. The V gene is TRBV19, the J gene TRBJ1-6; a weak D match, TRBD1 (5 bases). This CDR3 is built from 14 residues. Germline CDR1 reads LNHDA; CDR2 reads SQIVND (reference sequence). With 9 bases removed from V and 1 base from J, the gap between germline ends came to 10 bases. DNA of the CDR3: TGTGCCAGATGGGGCAGTTCCTATAATTCACCCCTCCACTTT. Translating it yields CARWGSSYNSPLHF.